This T cell receptor (beta chain) derives from a study of T cell responses to AZD1222 COVID-19 vaccine. Whole-study results and caveats: Among vaccine-associated CD4 TCRs, coverage spanned spike, with dominance at 160-218 and 743-854.

Trimming took 5 bases from V and 5 from J, leaving 19 bases between them. The V gene's germline CDR1 is SGHRS and CDR2 YFSETQ. This CDR3 region has 15 residues. A note on this clone: Its antigen is unidentified.

TCRdb's copy holds only in-frame clones and misses some; the assay was immunoSEQ multiplex PCR. The sample lists about 120,000 clones, approximately 91% occurring once. The material was peripheral blood, obtained on day 0 of AZD1222 vaccination. This receptor was taken from an adult in good health. The chain couples TRBV5-1 to TRBJ2-5; D is ambiguous. For the CDR3, the DNA is TGCGCCAGCAGACTAAACTACCGCCTGGCGGAGACCCAGTACTTC. Protein: CASRLNYRLAETQYF.